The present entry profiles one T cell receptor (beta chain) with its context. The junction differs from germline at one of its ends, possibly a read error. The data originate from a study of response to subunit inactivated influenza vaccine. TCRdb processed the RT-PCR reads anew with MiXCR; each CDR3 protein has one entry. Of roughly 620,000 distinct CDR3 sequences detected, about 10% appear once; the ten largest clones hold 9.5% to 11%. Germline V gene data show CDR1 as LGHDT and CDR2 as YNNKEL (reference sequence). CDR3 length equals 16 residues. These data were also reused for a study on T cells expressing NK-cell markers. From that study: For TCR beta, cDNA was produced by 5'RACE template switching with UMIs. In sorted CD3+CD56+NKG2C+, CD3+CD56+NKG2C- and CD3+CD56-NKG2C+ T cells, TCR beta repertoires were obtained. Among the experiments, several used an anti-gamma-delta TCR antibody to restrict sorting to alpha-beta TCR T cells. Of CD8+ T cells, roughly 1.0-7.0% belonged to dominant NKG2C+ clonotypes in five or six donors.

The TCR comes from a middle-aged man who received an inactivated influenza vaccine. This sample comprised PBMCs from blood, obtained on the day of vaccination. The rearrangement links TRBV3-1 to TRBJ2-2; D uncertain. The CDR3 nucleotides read TGTGCCAGCAGCCAAATTCTCAGGACGAACACCGGCGAGCTGTTTTTT. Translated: CASSQILRTNTGELFF.